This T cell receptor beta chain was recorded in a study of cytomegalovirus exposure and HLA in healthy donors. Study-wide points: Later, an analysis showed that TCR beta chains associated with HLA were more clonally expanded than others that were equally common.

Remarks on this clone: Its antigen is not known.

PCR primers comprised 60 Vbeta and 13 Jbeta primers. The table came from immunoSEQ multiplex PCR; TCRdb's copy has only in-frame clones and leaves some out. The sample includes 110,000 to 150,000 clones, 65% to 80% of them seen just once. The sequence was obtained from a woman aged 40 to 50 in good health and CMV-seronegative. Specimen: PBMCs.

DNA for the CDR3: TGTGCCAGCAGTTTATCGGCTAGCGGGGGGTGGGATACGCAGTATTTT. This gives the protein CASSLSASGGWDTQYF. The chain has TRBV28 and TRBJ2-3; 11 bases match TRBD2. Germline trimming cut 1 base from V and 6 bases from J; bases unmatched to any gene: 6. CDR1 and CDR2 from the germline V gene are MDHEN and SYDVKM. CDR3 length: 16 residues.